A single sample is the source of the 29 T cell receptor beta chains below, sequenced in a study of response to subunit inactivated influenza vaccine. TCRdb fed the RT-PCR reads into MiXCR, producing one record per CDR3 protein. Of approximately 310,000 distinct CDR3 sequences in the sample, 21% were seen once. Material: PBMCs from blood, obtained about 20 months after vaccination. These receptors originate from a man between 50 and 75 years old who received an inactivated influenza vaccine.

The chain recombines TRBV10-3 with TRBJ2-7; D is uncertain. Trimming shortened V by 4 bases and J by 3 bases, and 13 bases separated the two germline ends. CDR3 length equals 14 residues. The germline gives CDR1 ENHRY, CDR2 SYGVKD. The CDR3 loop is CAISGSGSGYEQYF. The CDR3 DNA sequence: TGTGCCATCAGTGGGTCTGGATCAGGCTACGAGCAGTACTTC.

The genes are TRBV4-3 and TRBJ1-2; 8 nucleotides line up with TRBD1. V trimming: 1 base; J trimming: 3 bases; junction bases outside the gene matches: 4. The CDR3 sequence is 15 residues long. Germline-derived CDR1 and CDR2 are LGHNA and YSLEER. CDR3 nucleotide sequence: TGCGCCAGCAGCCAAGGGACAGGGAGAGACTATGGCTACACCTTC. This codes for CASSQGTGRDYGYTF.

This rearrangement joins TRBV10-2 to TRBJ2-5, with D perhaps matching TRBD2 (5 bases). The CDR3 has 13 amino acids. Germline CDR1 WSHSY, CDR2 SAAADI. The germline V and J ends were trimmed by 6 bases and 1 base, with 9 bases remaining between them. Here the CDR3 DNA reads TGCGCCAGCAGGCGGGTTTCCCAAGAGACCCAGTACTTC. This gives the protein CASRRVSQETQYF.

This clonotype was recorded at least ten times. This chain uses TRBV20-1 with TRBJ2-4; D unresolved. V was shortened by 0 bases and J by 0 bases, with 12 bases between the two germline ends. This CDR3 has 16 amino acids. Germline values: CDR1 DFQATT, CDR2 SNEGSKA (reference sequence). CDR3 in DNA: TGCAGTGCTAGAGATCGGATGGGAATAGCCAAAAACATTCAGTACTTC. It yields the protein CSARDRMGIAKNIQYF.

This clonotype was observed a few times. This chain links TRBV18 with TRBJ1-4; no clear D gene. The CDR3 extends over 13 amino acids. V gave up 3 bases and J gave up 8 bases, with 10 bases separating them. Germline V lookup: CDR1 KGHSH, CDR2 LQKENI. DNA for the CDR3: TGTGCCAGCTCACCGGGGATTCGAGAAAAACTGTTTTTT. It translates to CASSPGIREKLFF.

This clonotype was detected many times. The rearrangement links TRBV28 to TRBJ1-2; unclear D gene. Germline CDR1 MDHEN, CDR2 SYDVKM. Trimming stripped 2 bases from V and 0 bases from J, with 4 bases between. The CDR3 consists of 13 residues. CDR3 sequence reads: CASSLKPNYGYTF. The CDR3 nucleotides read TGTGCCAGCAGTTTAAAGCCTAACTATGGCTACACCTTC.

V is TRBV5-1 and J is TRBJ2-1; 7 nucleotides align to TRBD2. The germline gives CDR1 SGHRS, CDR2 YFSETQ. The V and J ends lost 4 bases and 4 bases, in that order; junction bases with no gene match: 2. CDR3 length equals 13 residues. Written as DNA, the CDR3 is TGCGCCAGCAGCACTAGCGCGTACAATGAGCAGTTCTTC. It translates to CASSTSAYNEQFF.

This clonotype was recorded many times. The chain uses TRBV7-6 and TRBJ1-3, with D perhaps TRBD1 (5 bases). Germline V lookup: CDR1 SGHVS, CDR2 FNYEAQ. The CDR3 has 16 amino acids. The V and J ends lost 0 bases and 2 bases respectively, with 11 bases between them. The CDR3 region has the DNA TGTGCCAGCAGCTTAGCGCCGGGAGGGGCTGGAAACACCATATATTTT. Translated: CASSLAPGGAGNTIYF.

This clonotype was counted once. The chain has TRBV6-5 and TRBJ2-6; the D is unclear. Germline CDR1 reads MNHEY; CDR2 reads SVGAGI. Trimming removed 0 bases from V and 0 bases from J, with 9 bases in between. The CDR3 consists of 17 residues. CDR3 DNA: TGTGCCAGCAGTTACTCGCCGTCCAGCTCTGGGGCCAACGTCCTGACTTTC. This translates into CASSYSPSSSGANVLTF.

This clonotype was detected many times. The V gene is TRBV29-1, the J gene TRBJ2-7; 9 nucleotides line up with TRBD2. CDR3 length: 16 amino acids. Germline assignment: CDR1 SQVTM and CDR2 ANQGSEA. V lost 2 bases, J lost 0 bases, and 8 bases stayed unmatched. The CDR3 bases are TGCAGCGTTGAACGGCGGTCTAGCGGGAACTCCTACGAGCAGTACTTC. Translated: CSVERRSSGNSYEQYF.

The chain combines TRBV7-8 with TRBJ2-3; 7 positions agree with TRBD2. The CDR3 is 13 residues long. Germline CDR1 reads SGHVS; CDR2 reads FQNEAQ. The V gene end was trimmed by 5 bases and the J gene end by 9 bases; junction bases not matched to a gene: 8. CDR3 amino acids: CASSPETSTTQYF. The DNA of the CDR3 is TGTGCCAGCAGCCCCGAGACTAGCACCACGCAGTATTTT.

The chain employs TRBV29-1 and TRBJ2-3; D not resolved. The CDR3 spans 12 residues. V was trimmed by 4 bases and J by 6 bases, leaving 11 bases between them. Germline V gene data show CDR1 as SQVTM and CDR2 as ANQGSEA. In DNA form, the CDR3 reads TGCAGCGTTGGATGGGGTAGTGATACGCAGTATTTT. Encoded protein: CSVGWGSDTQYF.

This clonotype was observed a handful of times. The gene calls are TRBV4-3 and TRBJ1-6, with D perhaps matching TRBD1 (5 bases). In germline, CDR1 is LGHNA, CDR2 YSLEER. V lost 0 bases and J lost 5, with 14 bases in between. CDR3 length: 17 residues. CDR3 protein: CASSQEPVNRHNSPLHF. The DNA of the CDR3 is TGCGCCAGCAGCCAAGAACCGGTCAACAGGCATAATTCACCCCTCCACTTT.

In its sample, this clonotype was seen a few times. The chain has TRBV2 and TRBJ2-1, with TRBD2 matching over 9 bases. The V gene's germline CDR1 is SNHLY and CDR2 FYNNEI. The CDR3 totals 16 residues. Germline trimming cut 6 bases from V and 3 bases from J; bases unmatched to any gene: 9. The DNA of the CDR3 is TGTGCCAGCAGGGACCCTATAGCGGGAGACTACAATGAGCAGTTCTTC. This translates into CASRDPIAGDYNEQFF.

This clonotype appeared a few times. The chain carries TRBV28 and TRBJ2-3, with D unclear. The germline V and J ends were trimmed by 5 bases and 0 bases, with 12 bases remaining between them. This CDR3 is built from 15 residues. CDR1 is MDHEN, CDR2 SYDVKM, per germline. The CDR3 region has the DNA TGTGCCAGCAGTCCGCCGTCCATCAGCACAGATACGCAGTATTTT. Residues: CASSPPSISTDTQYF.

The chain couples TRBV27 to TRBJ2-6; D remains unclear. The CDR3 consists of 18 residues. Between the trimmed V and J ends, which lost 7 bases and 0 bases, there was a span of 19 bases. Germline CDR1 MNHEY, CDR2 SMNVEV (reference sequence). CDR3 amino acids: CASTLLDHFFSGANVLTF. The CDR3 DNA sequence: TGTGCCAGCACCCTCTTGGACCATTTTTTCTCTGGGGCCAACGTCCTGACTTTC. Combining the CDR3 with reference TRBV27 and TRBJ2-6 gives the whole variable domain EAQVTQNPRYLITVTGKKLTVTCSQNMNHEYMSWYRQDPGLGLRQIYYSMNVEVTDKGDVPEGYKVSRKEKRNFPLILESPSPNQTSLYFCASTLLDHFFSGANVLTFGAGSRLTVL.

Concerning this clonotype: Because the CDR3's place on the DNA is in doubt, the DNA is left out and the CDR3 is given as listed by TCRdb. The chain joins TRBV21-1 to TRBJ2-7. TRBV21-1 is classified as a pseudogene. Termini included, the CDR3 measures 15 amino acids. The CDR3 protein is CASSNVGRGSYEQYF.

This clonotype has only a few counts. The V gene is TRBV10-2, the J gene TRBJ1-5; a possible D gene is TRBD1 (6 bases). With 0 bases removed from V and 7 bases from J, the gap between germline ends came to 13 bases. CDR1 is WSHSY, CDR2 SAAADI, per germline. The CDR3 extends over 15 amino acids. The CDR3 spells CASSESYRVTQPQHF. CDR3 coding DNA: TGCGCCAGCAGTGAGTCGTACAGGGTAACGCAGCCCCAGCATTTT.

This clonotype has only a few counts. The J gene is TRBJ2-3, the V gene TRBV7-8; perhaps TRBD2 as D (5 bases). V was clipped by 2 bases and J by 2 bases, with 8 bases between them. This CDR3 contains 14 residues. The germline gives CDR1 SGHVS, CDR2 FQNEAQ. DNA for the CDR3: TGTGCCAGCAGCTTACCGGGGAACACAGATACGCAGTATTTT. Amino acids: CASSLPGNTDTQYF.

The sample holds many counts of this clonotype. The genes are TRBV7-9 and TRBJ1-2; a weak D match, TRBD1 (6 bases). Germline CDR1 reads SEHNR; CDR2 reads FQNEAQ (reference sequence). The CDR3 consists of 16 residues. V dropped 5 bases and J dropped 0 bases, with 16 bases sitting between them. The CDR3 DNA follows: TGTGCCAGCAGCGAGGGACAAACAATCACTAACTATGGCTACACCTTC. Its translation: CASSEGQTITNYGYTF.

The V call is TRBV24-1, the J call TRBJ2-1; a possible D gene is TRBD1 (6 bases). This CDR3 contains 13 residues. The V end lost 4 bases, the J end lost 6 bases, and 9 bases lay between the germline ends. CDR1 is KGHDR and CDR2 is SFDVKD in the germline V gene. CDR3 in amino acids: CATSDQQGNEQFF. The CDR3 DNA follows: TGTGCCACCAGTGACCAACAGGGCAATGAGCAGTTCTTC.

This clonotype has a handful of counts. The chain joins TRBV3-1 to TRBJ1-1; tentatively, D is TRBD1 (5 bases). Deletions cut 4 bases from V and 5 bases from J, with 11 bases between. The CDR3 consists of 13 residues. Germline CDR1 reads LGHDT; CDR2 reads YNNKEL (reference sequence). CDR3 protein: CASSPDRGTEAFF. CDR3 coding DNA: TGTGCCAGCAGCCCGGACCGGGGGACTGAAGCTTTCTTT.

The rearrangement uses TRBV20-1 and TRBJ1-1; D possibly corresponds to TRBD1 (5 bases). The CDR3 spans 16 residues. The V end lost 3 bases, the J end lost 0 bases, and 17 bases lay between the germline ends. Looked up from germline, CDR1 is DFQATT and CDR2 is SNEGSKA (reference sequence). The chain's CDR3 is CSASPTEGVMNTEAFF. CDR3 in DNA: TGCAGTGCTAGCCCGACAGAGGGAGTTATGAACACTGAAGCTTTCTTT.

J is TRBJ2-3 and V is TRBV29-1, with TRBD2 identical over 7 bases. The CDR3 runs to 13 residues. J gave up 6 bases and V 2 bases, and 5 bases lay outside the gene matches. The V gene's germline CDR1 is SQVTM and CDR2 ANQGSEA. The CDR3 nucleotides are TGCAGCGTTGAATGGGACTACGCGGATACGCAGTATTTT. Its translation is CSVEWDYADTQYF.

This chain links TRBV7-9 with TRBJ1-2, with TRBD1 matching 7 bases. Unmatched junction bases numbered 13, after V lost 4 bases and J lost 5 bases. The CDR3 is made up of 16 amino acids. Germline lookup yields CDR1 SEHNR and CDR2 FQNEAQ (reference sequence). The chain's CDR3 is CASSSFGRTGQYGYTF. The CDR3 DNA reads TGTGCCAGCAGCTCTTTTGGGCGGACAGGACAATATGGCTACACCTTC.

This clonotype has just a few counts. The chain uses TRBV5-1 and TRBJ1-4, with D unresolved. V shed 1 base and J shed 4 bases, with 5 bases lying between them. From germline, CDR1 is SGHRS and CDR2 YFSETQ. This CDR3 region has 13 residues. The CDR3 protein is CASSLSYNEKLFF. The CDR3 region has the DNA TGCGCCAGCAGCTTGTCGTATAATGAAAAACTGTTTTTT.

The chain is built from TRBV5-1 and TRBJ1-1; TRBD1 matches at 7 bases. CDR3 length: 14 amino acids. The trim removed 2 bases at V and 3 bases at J, leaving 4 bases unmatched. CDR1 is SGHRS, CDR2 YFSETQ, per germline. CDR3 DNA sequence: TGCGCCAGCAGCTTTCGACAGGGCGACACTGAAGCTTTCTTT. Its translation: CASSFRQGDTEAFF.

This clonotype occurred a few times. The J gene is TRBJ2-5, the V gene TRBV5-4, with 9 nucleotides matching TRBD2. Germline CDR1 is SGHNT and CDR2 is YYREEE (reference sequence). After removal of 4 bases from V and 2 bases from J, the junction contained 6 bases not matched to a gene. The CDR3 has 15 residues. In DNA form, the CDR3 reads TGTGCCAGCAGCATGACTAGCGGACCGCAAGAGACCCAGTACTTC. Amino acid sequence: CASSMTSGPQETQYF.

This clonotype was seen a few times. The chain employs TRBV29-1 and TRBJ2-5; D remains unclear. V lost 5 bases and J 5 bases, leaving 9 bases between the germline ends. The CDR3 has 11 residues. Germline CDR1 reads SQVTM; CDR2 reads ANQGSEA. The CDR3 spells CSVPVLETQYF. Here the CDR3 DNA reads TGCAGCGTTCCGGTGCTGGAGACCCAGTACTTC.